This T cell receptor (beta chain) was observed in a study of cytomegalovirus exposure and HLA in healthy donors. The overall study: The study's early data release held roughly 91 million unique TCRs from HLA-typed donors.

Amplification used 60 Vbeta primers and 13 Jbeta primers. Generated by immunoSEQ multiplex PCR, the TCRdb table keeps only in-frame clones and is missing some. The sample holds about 160,000 clones, roughly four fifths seen once. About this clone itself: What it binds is unknown.

Study results and caveats: An analysis that came later showed most CMV-associated TCR beta chains appearing HLA-restricted. Within an earlier analysis, most TCR beta V segments proved productive either about 87% or about 30% of the time.

From germline, CDR1 is SGDLS and CDR2 YYNGEE. The germline V and J ends were trimmed by 5 bases and 2 bases, with 11 bases remaining between them. The CDR3 loop spans 15 amino acids. The V call is TRBV9, the J call TRBJ2-6; a weak D match, TRBD2 (6 bases). The receptor's source is a woman under 30 in good health and CMV-seronegative. The sample comprised PBMCs. The CDR3 coding sequence is TGTGCCAGCAGTGAACGCGGGGCTGGGGCCAACGTCCTGACTTTC. It specifies CASSERGAGANVLTF.